A selection of T cell receptor beta chains follows, all from one sample in a study of glioma-infiltrating T cells. MiXCR, applied by TCRdb to the multiplex PCR reads, yields one record per CDR3 protein. The sample carries more than 95,000 distinct CDR3 sequences, approximately 25% recorded once. Material: glioma tissue, nonneoplastic brain tissue, or PBMCs (not recorded which). The receptors shown here come from a human donor with low-grade glioma or glioblastoma, undergoing nonglioma brain surgery, or in good health (not recorded which). Both conserved end residues are trimmed from each CDR3. The order of the fields is J gene, V gene, clone size, CDR3 length, CDR3 protein. Part of the rows lack a size; the others show once, few, many or a class for expanded clones.

j_call: TRBJ2-7
v_call: TRBV6-1
clone_size: many
cdr3_length: 13
cdr3_aa: ASSASGAVSYEQY

j_call: TRBJ1-1
v_call: TRBV7-8
clone_size: -
cdr3_length: 14
cdr3_aa: ASSRDHQGALTEAF

j_call: TRBJ2-3
v_call: TRBV7-8
clone_size: many
cdr3_length: 12
cdr3_aa: ASSFPGVIDTQY

j_call: TRBJ2-7
v_call: TRBV7-6
clone_size: many
cdr3_length: 15
cdr3_aa: ASSLDGGRGLAGEQY

j_call: TRBJ2-5
v_call: TRBV28
clone_size: many
cdr3_length: 10
cdr3_aa: ASSFRDETQY

j_call: TRBJ2-3
v_call: TRBV29-1
clone_size: -
cdr3_length: 10
cdr3_aa: SVATGTDTQY

j_call: TRBJ1-5
v_call: TRBV4-1
clone_size: many
cdr3_length: 12
cdr3_aa: ASSPGQGNQPQH

j_call: TRBJ2-3
v_call: TRBV6-1
clone_size: many
cdr3_length: 12
cdr3_aa: ATRPSGGADTQY

j_call: TRBJ1-5
v_call: TRBV12-3/TRBV12-4
clone_size: many
cdr3_length: 13
cdr3_aa: ASRLRDDGNQPQH

j_call: TRBJ2-1
v_call: TRBV7-2
clone_size: many
cdr3_length: 11
cdr3_aa: ASSLVGRNEQF

j_call: TRBJ2-5
v_call: TRBV5-1
clone_size: -
cdr3_length: 13
cdr3_aa: ATSEDRGGQETQY

j_call: TRBJ2-7
v_call: TRBV7-2
clone_size: many
cdr3_length: 11
cdr3_aa: ASSFGAAYEQY

j_call: TRBJ2-7
v_call: TRBV29-1
clone_size: few
cdr3_length: 10
cdr3_aa: SVLRGSNEQY

j_call: TRBJ2-3
v_call: TRBV20-1
clone_size: many
cdr3_length: 13
cdr3_aa: SARRQGVRTDTQY

j_call: TRBJ2-3
v_call: TRBV24-1
clone_size: many
cdr3_length: 12
cdr3_aa: ATSDPDRTDTQY

j_call: TRBJ2-5
v_call: TRBV5-4
clone_size: many
cdr3_length: 12
cdr3_aa: ASSLQGGTETQY

j_call: TRBJ2-7
v_call: TRBV11-1
clone_size: few
cdr3_length: 11
cdr3_aa: ASSLDIPYEQY

j_call: TRBJ1-1
v_call: TRBV4-1
clone_size: -
cdr3_length: 12
cdr3_aa: ASSQDGASTEAF

j_call: TRBJ1-2
v_call: TRBV2
clone_size: many
cdr3_length: 13
cdr3_aa: ASSLGGSGDYGYT

j_call: TRBJ2-1
v_call: TRBV4-1
clone_size: many
cdr3_length: 15
cdr3_aa: ASSQDLGTGSYNEQF

j_call: TRBJ1-1
v_call: TRBV19
clone_size: -
cdr3_length: 12
cdr3_aa: ASSSAGTGFEAF

j_call: TRBJ2-7
v_call: TRBV14
clone_size: -
cdr3_length: 13
cdr3_aa: VSSHRDRRVYEQY

j_call: TRBJ1-1
v_call: TRBV19
clone_size: many
cdr3_length: 12
cdr3_aa: ASSIKTANTEAF

j_call: TRBJ1-1
v_call: TRBV7-2
clone_size: many
cdr3_length: 11
cdr3_aa: ASSEGRATEAF

j_call: TRBJ1-5
v_call: TRBV27
clone_size: many
cdr3_length: 13
cdr3_aa: ASSDRTTGNQPQH

j_call: TRBJ2-1
v_call: TRBV18
clone_size: many
cdr3_length: 13
cdr3_aa: ASSPGTSGTNEQF

j_call: TRBJ2-1
v_call: TRBV11-2
clone_size: few
cdr3_length: 15
cdr3_aa: ASSFRTSGTSYNEQF

j_call: TRBJ2-5
v_call: TRBV4-2
clone_size: many
cdr3_length: 13
cdr3_aa: ASSQDRSPGETQY

j_call: TRBJ1-1
v_call: TRBV6-1
clone_size: many
cdr3_length: 12
cdr3_aa: ASRAGTGGNEAF

j_call: TRBJ1-4
v_call: TRBV12-3/TRBV12-4
clone_size: -
cdr3_length: 10
cdr3_aa: ASSSGTEKLF

j_call: TRBJ1-1
v_call: TRBV12-3/TRBV12-4
clone_size: -
cdr3_length: 11
cdr3_aa: ASSPMINTEAF

j_call: TRBJ1-1
v_call: TRBV18
clone_size: many
cdr3_length: 14
cdr3_aa: ASSPPGQGRSTEAF

j_call: TRBJ2-1
v_call: TRBV6-1
clone_size: few
cdr3_length: 13
cdr3_aa: ASSRLAEGGNEQL

j_call: TRBJ2-1
v_call: TRBV29-1
clone_size: few
cdr3_length: 11
cdr3_aa: SVVRDAGNEQF

j_call: TRBJ2-3
v_call: TRBV6-1
clone_size: many
cdr3_length: 12
cdr3_aa: ASRVTLSTDTQY

j_call: TRBJ2-2
v_call: TRBV19
clone_size: many
cdr3_length: 12
cdr3_aa: ASSMGQPTGELF

j_call: TRBJ1-3
v_call: TRBV6-2/TRBV6-3
clone_size: -
cdr3_length: 13
cdr3_aa: VSSYSMGQINTIY

j_call: TRBJ2-3
v_call: TRBV5-1
clone_size: few
cdr3_length: 14
cdr3_aa: ASSPPGLALTDTQY

j_call: TRBJ2-5
v_call: TRBV20-1
clone_size: many
cdr3_length: 11
cdr3_aa: SATRTARETQY

j_call: TRBJ2-3
v_call: TRBV7-8
clone_size: many
cdr3_length: 13
cdr3_aa: ASHPGQPVLDTQY

j_call: TRBJ2-5
v_call: TRBV19
clone_size: many
cdr3_length: 13
cdr3_aa: ASSIGRDSHETQY

j_call: TRBJ1-1
v_call: TRBV10-3
clone_size: few
cdr3_length: 13
cdr3_aa: AISEVGTGTPEAF

j_call: TRBJ2-1
v_call: TRBV5-4
clone_size: -
cdr3_length: 10
cdr3_aa: ASSLDYNEQF

j_call: TRBJ1-4
v_call: TRBV30
clone_size: few
cdr3_length: 10
cdr3_aa: AWSASNEKLF

j_call: TRBJ2-2
v_call: TRBV4-3
clone_size: many
cdr3_length: 11
cdr3_aa: ASSSTGTGELF

j_call: TRBJ2-7
v_call: TRBV7-2
clone_size: many
cdr3_length: 15
cdr3_aa: ASSLVGLAGNSYEQY

j_call: TRBJ2-5
v_call: TRBV6-2/TRBV6-3
clone_size: many
cdr3_length: 10
cdr3_aa: ASSLLEETQY

j_call: TRBJ1-1
v_call: TRBV19
clone_size: many
cdr3_length: 11
cdr3_aa: ASSIAEDQKAF

j_call: TRBJ2-7
v_call: TRBV30
clone_size: few
cdr3_length: 11
cdr3_aa: AWSAGGAYEQY

j_call: TRBJ1-5
v_call: TRBV4-1
clone_size: few
cdr3_length: 12
cdr3_aa: ASSQTAGNQPQH

j_call: TRBJ2-3
v_call: TRBV6-1
clone_size: many
cdr3_length: 10
cdr3_aa: TSGIIPDTQY

j_call: TRBJ2-7
v_call: TRBV29-1
clone_size: few
cdr3_length: 10
cdr3_aa: SVLIQGYEQY

j_call: TRBJ2-7
v_call: TRBV12-5
clone_size: -
cdr3_length: 13
cdr3_aa: ASGLDPGTVYEQY

j_call: TRBJ2-3
v_call: TRBV7-2
clone_size: many
cdr3_length: 11
cdr3_aa: ASREGGGGAQY

j_call: TRBJ2-3
v_call: TRBV2
clone_size: many
cdr3_length: 13
cdr3_aa: ASSLAEPSTDTQY

j_call: TRBJ2-1
v_call: TRBV2
clone_size: -
cdr3_length: 14
cdr3_aa: ASSETGQGGANEKF

j_call: TRBJ2-7
v_call: TRBV20-1
clone_size: many
cdr3_length: 12
cdr3_aa: SATAGQGVPEQY